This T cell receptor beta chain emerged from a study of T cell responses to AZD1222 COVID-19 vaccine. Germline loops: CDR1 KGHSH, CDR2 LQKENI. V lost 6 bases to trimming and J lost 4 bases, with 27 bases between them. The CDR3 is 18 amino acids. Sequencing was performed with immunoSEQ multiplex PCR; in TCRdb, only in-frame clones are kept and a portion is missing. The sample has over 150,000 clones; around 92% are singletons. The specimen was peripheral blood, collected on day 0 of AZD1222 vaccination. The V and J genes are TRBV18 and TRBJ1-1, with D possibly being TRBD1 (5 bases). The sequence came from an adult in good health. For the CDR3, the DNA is TGTGCCAGCTCGATTACTCAATTTTCGGGGCATTCAAGCACTGAAGCTTTCTTT. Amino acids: CASSITQFSGHSSTEAFF.